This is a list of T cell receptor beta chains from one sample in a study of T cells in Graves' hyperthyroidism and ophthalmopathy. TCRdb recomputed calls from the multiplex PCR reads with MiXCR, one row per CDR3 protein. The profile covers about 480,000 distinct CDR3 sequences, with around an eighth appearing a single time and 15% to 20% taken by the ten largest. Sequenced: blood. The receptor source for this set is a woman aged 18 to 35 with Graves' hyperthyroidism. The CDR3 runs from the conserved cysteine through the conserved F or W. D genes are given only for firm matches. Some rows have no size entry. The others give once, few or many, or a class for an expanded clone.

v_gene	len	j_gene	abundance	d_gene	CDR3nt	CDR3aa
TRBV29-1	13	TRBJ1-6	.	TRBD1	TGCAGCGTCCTTGGGACAGGGAGCTCACCCCTCCACTTT	CSVLGTGSSPLHF
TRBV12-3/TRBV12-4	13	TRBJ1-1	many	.	TGTGCCAGCAGTTGGGGGATGAACACTGAAGCTTTCTTT	CASSWGMNTEAFF
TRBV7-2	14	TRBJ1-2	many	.	TGTGCCAGCAGCCGAAGTGGGGTGGGTATACGCTACACCTTC	CASSRSGVGIRYTF
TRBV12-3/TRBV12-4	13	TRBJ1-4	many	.	TGTGCCAGCAGTTTGCCAGACTCGGAAAAACTGTTTTTT	CASSLPDSEKLFF
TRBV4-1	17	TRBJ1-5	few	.	TGCGCCAGCAGCCAAGAACCCGGGACAAGGGGCAATCAGCCCCAGCATTTT	CASSQEPGTRGNQPQHF
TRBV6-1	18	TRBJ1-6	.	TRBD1	TGTGCCAGCAAAAAAGCACCCTTGACAGGGGGGTTGGATTCACCCCTCCACTTT	CASKKAPLTGGLDSPLHF
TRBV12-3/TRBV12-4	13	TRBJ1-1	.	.	TGTGCCAGCAGTTTAACGAGGGACTCAGAAGCTTTCTTT	CASSLTRDSEAFF
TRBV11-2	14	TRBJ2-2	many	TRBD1	TGTGCCAGCAGCATTGACAGGGACACCGGGGAGCTGTTTTTT	CASSIDRDTGELFF
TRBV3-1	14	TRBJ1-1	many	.	TGTGCCAGCAGCCAACAGGTGTCGTACACTGAAGCTTTCTTT	CASSQQVSYTEAFF
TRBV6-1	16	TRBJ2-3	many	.	TGTGCCAGCACCTCAACTTCACGGGAGAATACAGATACGCAGTATTTT	CASTSTSRENTDTQYF
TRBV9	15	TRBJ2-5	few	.	TGTGCCAGCAGCGCCTCGGGAGAACTTGGGGAGACCCAGTACTTC	CASSASGELGETQYF
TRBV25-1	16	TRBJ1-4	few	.	TGTGCCAGCAGTGACCCCTCAGGGGCCACTAATGAAAAACTGTTTTTT	CASSDPSGATNEKLFF
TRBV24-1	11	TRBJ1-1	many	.	TGTGCCACCAGTGACGGGGCGCAGGCTTTCTTT	CATSDGAQAFF
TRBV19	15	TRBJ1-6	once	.	TGTGCCAGTAGTTCCTCGACGGCCACCAAAGGGCCCCTCCACTTT	CASSSSTATKGPLHF
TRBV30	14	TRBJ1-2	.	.	TGTGCCTGGAGGACCCAGGCAGGGGCGGTCGGCTACACCTTC	CAWRTQAGAVGYTF
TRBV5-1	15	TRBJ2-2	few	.	TGCGCCAGCAGACCCGGGGCCGCGAACACCGGGGAGCTGTTTTTT	CASRPGAANTGELFF
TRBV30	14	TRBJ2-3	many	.	TGTGCCTGGAGTGTATACGTTAGCACAGATACGCAGTATTTT	CAWSVYVSTDTQYF
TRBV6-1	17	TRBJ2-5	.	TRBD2	TGTGCCAGCAGTTCCCGAAACCGACTAGCGGGAGGAGTAACCCAGTACTTC	CASSSRNRLAGGVTQYF
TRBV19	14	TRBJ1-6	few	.	TGTGCCAGTAAACCGGGACGGTATAATTCACCCCTCCACTTT	CASKPGRYNSPLHF
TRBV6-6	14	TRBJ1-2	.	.	TGTGCCAGCAGTTACTTTGCCCAGGGCTATGGCTACACCTTC	CASSYFAQGYGYTF
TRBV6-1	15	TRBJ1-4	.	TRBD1	TGTGCCAGCAGTGAGACAGGGGCAACTAATGAAAAACTGTTTTTT	CASSETGATNEKLFF
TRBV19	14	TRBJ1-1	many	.	TGTGCCAGTAGTATTTTCAAAGTGAACACTGAAGCTTTCTTT	CASSIFKVNTEAFF
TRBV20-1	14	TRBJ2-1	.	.	TGCAGTGCTAGGTTACAGGGATTGGGCAATGAGCAGTTCTTC	CSARLQGLGNEQFF
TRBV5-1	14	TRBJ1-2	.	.	TGCGCCAGCAGCTTTAAGAGTTTGGCTTATGGCTACACCTTC	CASSFKSLAYGYTF
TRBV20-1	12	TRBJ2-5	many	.	TGCAGTGCTAGACCTGCCCAAGAGACCCAGTACTTC	CSARPAQETQYF
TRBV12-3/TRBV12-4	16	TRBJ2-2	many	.	TGTGCCAGCAGTTTATGGGGACTCCCTAACACCGGGGAGCTGTTTTTT	CASSLWGLPNTGELFF
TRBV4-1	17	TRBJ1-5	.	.	TGCGCCAGCAGCCAAGCCTACCGGGCAGATAGCAATCAGCCCCAGCATTTT	CASSQAYRADSNQPQHF
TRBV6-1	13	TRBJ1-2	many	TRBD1	TGTGCCAGCAGGACAGGGGGCAAGGATGGCTACACCTTC	CASRTGGKDGYTF
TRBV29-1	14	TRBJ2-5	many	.	TGCAGCGTTGTCCGGGGTGCCGTCCAAGAGACCCAGTACTTC	CSVVRGAVQETQYF
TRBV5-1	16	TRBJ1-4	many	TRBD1	TGCGCCAGCAGCCCCAATGACAGGGGGTGGCGAGAAAAACTGTTTTTT	CASSPNDRGWREKLFF
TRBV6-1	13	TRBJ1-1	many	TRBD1	TGTGCCAGCAGTTCCAGGGGGCTGGTTGAAGCTTTCTTT	CASSSRGLVEAFF
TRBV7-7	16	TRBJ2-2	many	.	TGTGCCAGCAGCTTAGAAGCGTCTTATAACACCGGGGAGCTGTTTTTT	CASSLEASYNTGELFF
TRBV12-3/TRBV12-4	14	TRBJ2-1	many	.	TGTGCCAGCAGTTTAAGGTCAGGGGACAATGAGCAGTTCTTC	CASSLRSGDNEQFF
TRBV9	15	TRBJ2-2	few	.	TGTGCCAGCAGCCCGACTATGGGGCCCACCGGGGAGCTGTTTTTT	CASSPTMGPTGELFF
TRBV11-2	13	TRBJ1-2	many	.	TGTGCCAGCAGCTTAGTTGAGGGCTATGGCTACACCTTC	CASSLVEGYGYTF
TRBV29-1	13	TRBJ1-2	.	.	TGCAGCGTTGAAGATCTTTCAAACTATGGCTACACCTTC	CSVEDLSNYGYTF
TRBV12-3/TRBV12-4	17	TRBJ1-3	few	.	TGTGCCAGCAGTTACTTGCCCGCGAAATTCTCTGGAAACACCATATATTTT	CASSYLPAKFSGNTIYF
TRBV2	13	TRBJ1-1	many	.	TGTGCCAGCAGTGACCGGCTGAACACTGAAGCTTTCTTT	CASSDRLNTEAFF
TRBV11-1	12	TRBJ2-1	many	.	TGTGCCAGCAGCCGTATTTTCTATGAGCAGTTCTTC	CASSRIFYEQFF
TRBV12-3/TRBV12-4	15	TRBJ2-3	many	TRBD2	TGTGCCAGCAGTCCCGCTAGCGGGGGGTCAGATACGCAGTATTTT	CASSPASGGSDTQYF
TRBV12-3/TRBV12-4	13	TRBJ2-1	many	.	TGTGCCAGCAGTTCGGGCCAGACTAATGAGCAGTTCTTC	CASSSGQTNEQFF
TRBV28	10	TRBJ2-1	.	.	TGTGCCAGCAGGGGTTTTGAGCAGTTCTTC	CASRGFEQFF
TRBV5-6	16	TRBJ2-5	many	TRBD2	TGTGCCAGCAGCCCACCCCTAGCGGGAGATGAAGAGACCCAGTACTTC	CASSPPLAGDEETQYF
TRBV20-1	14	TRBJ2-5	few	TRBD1	TGCAGTGCTAGGGGGGGGGACAGGGCGGAGACCCAGTACTTC	CSARGGDRAETQYF
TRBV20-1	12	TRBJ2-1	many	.	TGCAGTGCTAGGCGGGGGACAGCTGAGCAGTTCTTC	CSARRGTAEQFF
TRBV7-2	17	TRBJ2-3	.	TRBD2	TGTGCCAGCAGCTTAGATAAGCGGGAGGGTAGCACAGATACGCAGTATTTT	CASSLDKREGSTDTQYF
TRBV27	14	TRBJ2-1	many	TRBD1	TGTGCCAGCTCCGGGACAGGGGGCCGGAATGAGCAGTTCTTC	CASSGTGGRNEQFF